The present T cell receptor (beta chain) was sequenced within a study of CD8+ T cells in alopecia areata. After removal of 5 bases from V and 6 bases from J, the junction contained 6 bases not matched to a gene. The germline V gene has CDR1 SQVTM and CDR2 ANQGSEA. The CDR3 is made up of 13 amino acids. Treatment defined: oral pan-JAK inhibitor, 5-10 mg twice daily. Once RNA had been extracted, it was reverse transcribed into cDNA to act as the sequencing template. Sequencing used immunoSEQ multiplex PCR; TCRdb keeps in-frame clones, though not all of them. Among roughly 140,000 clones listed, approximately 85% were seen once.

The V gene is TRBV29-1, the J gene TRBJ2-1; 8 positions agree with TRBD2. The specimen comprised CD8+ T cells sorted from blood, sampled at week 4, from a patient treated with tofacitinib. The source is a human donor with alopecia areata. CDR3 sequence: CSVLAGGANEQFF. The CDR3 DNA reads TGCAGCGTTCTTGCGGGGGGCGCCAATGAGCAGTTCTTC.